This TCR beta chain appears in the sequencing data of a study of cytomegalovirus exposure and HLA in healthy donors. General study points: Most TCR sequences showed up rarely, but some public TCRs showed up in many donors. Reportedly, cytomegalovirus status was diagnosed with high sensitivity and specificity. Altogether, 150 to 200 TCR beta chains were recorded as cytomegalovirus-associated.

Sequenced by immunoSEQ multiplex PCR; TCRdb stores in-frame clones only, minus some. The repertoire holds about 130,000 clones, with about 96% as singletons. Details on this clone: Its antigen is as yet unknown.

The CDR3 sequence is 14 residues long. Germline-derived CDR1 and CDR2 are SGHRS and YFSETQ. Trimming pared 0 bases from V and 1 base from J, leaving 5 bases between. The sequenced sample consisted of PBMCs. The source is a man aged 18 to 30 in good health and CMV-seronegative. The chain is built from TRBV5-1 and TRBJ2-1, with D hard to call. The CDR3: CASSLGGSYNEQFF. CDR3 nucleotides: TGCGCCAGCAGCTTGGGCGGTTCCTACAATGAGCAGTTCTTC.